What follows are 20 T cell receptor beta chains derived from one specimen sequenced in a study of cytomegalovirus exposure and HLA in healthy donors. The PCR contained 60 Vbeta and 13 Jbeta primers. Some clones are missing from TCRdb's copy, which holds only in-frame ones; the method was immunoSEQ multiplex PCR. The data hold around 160,000 clones, with about 63% observed a single time. The specimen sequenced was PBMCs. Receptor source: a woman in her thirties or forties in good health and CMV-seropositive.

V gene TRBV11-3 combines with J gene TRBJ2-5, with 8 bases fitting TRBD1. Trimming cost V 3 bases and J 2 bases; bases outside gene matches: 5. Germline lookup yields CDR1 SGHNT and CDR2 YENEEA. The CDR3 has 15 amino acids. CDR3 amino acids: CASSLGQVGQETQYF. CDR3 sequence (DNA): TGTGCCAGCAGCTTGGGACAGGTGGGTCAAGAGACCCAGTACTTC.

This clone showed up just a few times. The rearrangement links TRBV5-4 to TRBJ2-3; D is perhaps TRBD2 (5 bases). The CDR3 consists of 15 residues. V dropped 4 bases and J dropped 0 bases, with 12 bases sitting between them. The germline V gene encodes CDR1 SGHNT and CDR2 YYREEE (reference sequence). The DNA of the CDR3 is TGTGCCAGCAGCCTCGACTACTCTAGCACAGATACGCAGTATTTT. Encoded protein: CASSLDYSSTDTQYF.

The chain links TRBV6-5 to TRBJ1-1; D unresolved. Trimming left V 2 bases short and J 4 bases short, with 8 bases between. Germline V lookup: CDR1 MNHEY, CDR2 SVGAGI. CDR3 length: 13 amino acids. The CDR3 loop reads CASSYGQSTEAFF. The CDR3 DNA sequence: TGTGCCAGCAGTTACGGGCAGAGCACTGAAGCTTTCTTT.

The chain recombines TRBV2 with TRBJ2-5; TRBD2 agrees at 7 bases. Germline CDR1 is SNHLY and CDR2 is FYNNEI. The ends lost 1 base at V and 2 bases at J; junction bases unmatched: 7. The CDR3 covers 16 residues. The CDR3 sequence: CASSEGRGGGQETQYF. The CDR3 DNA is TGTGCCAGCAGTGAAGGGAGGGGCGGGGGACAAGAGACCCAGTACTTC.

The chain carries TRBV5-4 and TRBJ2-2, with TRBD1 identical over 9 bases. This CDR3 is 17 amino acids long. Germline CDR1 and CDR2: SGHNT and YYREEE (reference sequence). After removal of 0 bases from V and 3 bases from J, the junction contained 6 bases not matched to a gene. The CDR3 sequence is CASSLAGGQGYTGELFF. The CDR3 DNA follows: TGTGCCAGCAGCTTGGCCGGGGGACAGGGTTACACCGGGGAGCTGTTTTTT.

The chain employs TRBV28 and TRBJ2-3, with TRBD2 matching 9 bases. The CDR3 length is 17 residues. The V segment lost 7 bases and the J segment 0 bases; nucleotides outside the gene matches: 11. Germline V gene lookup returns CDR1 MDHEN and CDR2 SYDVKM. The DNA of the CDR3 is TGTGCCAGCACATTCGGGGGGCTAGCGGGGAGCACAGATACGCAGTATTTT. This translates into CASTFGGLAGSTDTQYF.

CDR3 coding DNA: TGTGCCAGCAGCTTAACCCTTGGGGCTAGCGGGGGCACAGATACGCAGTATTTT. Residues: CASSLTLGASGGTDTQYF. V is TRBV7-9 and J is TRBJ2-3; 9 bases align to TRBD2. The V gene's germline CDR1 is SEHNR and CDR2 FQNEAQ (reference sequence). The CDR3 spans 18 residues. Losses at the gene ends were 2 bases for V and 1 base for J; bases not matched to a gene: 10.

The chain employs TRBV7-9 and TRBJ2-2, with TRBD1 as a possible D gene (6 bases). Looked up from germline, CDR1 is SEHNR and CDR2 is FQNEAQ (reference sequence). The CDR3 length is 15 residues. Trimming stripped 4 bases from V and 0 bases from J, with 9 bases between. The CDR3, as DNA: TGTGCCAGCAGCTCACGGGACACGAACACCGGGGAGCTGTTTTTT. It specifies CASSSRDTNTGELFF.

This chain connects TRBV6-5 to TRBJ2-3, with 9 bases fitting TRBD2. The CDR3 totals 14 residues. V gave up 5 bases and J gave up 0 bases; unmatched junction bases: 0. The V gene's germline CDR1 is MNHEY and CDR2 SVGAGI. The CDR3 sequence is CASSTSGSTDTQYF. As DNA, the CDR3 is TGTGCCAGCAGTACTAGCGGGAGCACAGATACGCAGTATTTT.

The chain employs TRBV4-2 and TRBJ2-1, with 16 bases fitting TRBD2. V shed 1 base, J shed 2 bases, and the junction held 5 bases outside the gene matches. The CDR3 loop spans 19 amino acids. Germline V gene data show CDR1 as LGHNA and CDR2 as YNFKEQ. The CDR3 region is CASSQVPGLAGGPYNEQFF. The CDR3 DNA sequence: TGTGCCAGCAGCCAAGTTCCGGGACTAGCGGGGGGGCCCTACAATGAGCAGTTCTTC.

The chain is built from TRBV28 and TRBJ2-7, with 7 positions matching TRBD1. The CDR3 loop spans 14 amino acids. CDR1 and CDR2 (germline): MDHEN, SYDVKM. The V segment lost 3 bases and the J segment 5 bases; nucleotides outside the gene matches: 7. CDR3 loop: CASSLRGQLHEQYF. DNA for the CDR3: TGTGCCAGCAGTTTGAGGGGACAGCTCCACGAGCAGTACTTC.

V usage is TRBV6-4 and J usage is TRBJ1-4; 7 bases agree with TRBD1. V lost 4 bases and J lost 5; bases outside the gene matches: 4. The CDR3 has 14 amino acids. CDR1 is MRHNA and CDR2 is SNTAGT in the germline V gene. CDR3 amino acids: CASSVGQVNEKLFF. CDR3 sequence (DNA): TGTGCCAGCAGTGTCGGACAGGTGAATGAAAAACTGTTTTTT.

The chain uses TRBV18 and TRBJ1-3; D may be TRBD1 (5 bases). V was trimmed by 3 bases and J by 2 bases, leaving 8 bases between them. Germline V gives CDR1 KGHSH, CDR2 LQKENI. The CDR3 totals 14 residues. The CDR3 region has the DNA TGTGCCAGCTCACCGGGCAGGGCTGGAAACACCATATATTTT. It specifies CASSPGRAGNTIYF.

This chain links TRBV7-2 with TRBJ2-1; possible D gene TRBD2, 6 bases. Germline V gene data show CDR1 as SGHTA and CDR2 as FQGNSA. The V and J ends lost 5 bases and 8 bases respectively, with 13 bases between them. The CDR3 has 13 residues. The CDR3 region is CASSRRELDEQFF. The DNA of the CDR3 is TGTGCCAGCAGCCGCCGGGAGCTTGATGAGCAGTTCTTC.

The gene calls are TRBV19 and TRBJ1-2; possibly TRBD1 for D (6 bases). Deletions cut 3 bases from V and 6 bases from J, with 14 bases between. This CDR3 comprises 14 residues. Germline V CDR1 and CDR2: LNHDA, SQIVND (reference sequence). The CDR3 region is CASSILTGNHGYTF. CDR3 DNA: TGTGCCAGTAGTATTCTCACAGGGAACCATGGCTACACCTTC.

This chain uses TRBV4-3 with TRBJ2-3; 10 nucleotides align to TRBD2. The V gene's germline CDR1 is LGHNA and CDR2 YSLEER. The ends lost 0 bases at V and 2 bases at J; junction bases unmatched: 2. The CDR3 totals 16 residues. Here the CDR3 DNA reads TGCGCCAGCAGCCAAGATGGACTAGCGGACACAGATACGCAGTATTTT. As protein: CASSQDGLADTDTQYF.

This clone has a handful of counts. This chain joins TRBV29-1 and TRBJ2-3; D gene ambiguous. V dropped 5 bases and J dropped 4 bases, with 4 bases sitting between them. CDR1 SQVTM and CDR2 ANQGSEA come from the germline V gene. The CDR3 spans 10 residues. CDR3 DNA sequence: TGCAGCGTTTTCTCAGATACGCAGTATTTT. Translated, it gives CSVFSDTQYF.

This clone was counted between two and nine times. This chain links TRBV2 with TRBJ2-4; 8 nucleotides align to TRBD1. Germline V gives CDR1 SNHLY, CDR2 FYNNEI. Unmatched junction bases numbered 3, after V lost 6 bases and J lost 5 bases. This CDR3 contains 13 residues. Here the CDR3 DNA reads TGTGCCAGCAGCCAGGGGGCAGAAAACATTCAGTACTTC. Its protein is CASSQGAENIQYF.

The V gene is TRBV10-2, the J gene TRBJ2-7; 7 bases fit TRBD2. Germline V gene sequence: CDR1 WSHSY, CDR2 SAAADI. CDR3 size: 16 residues. Losses at the gene ends were 0 bases for V and 6 bases for J; bases not matched to a gene: 11. DNA of the CDR3: TGCGCCAGCAGTGAGTCGGCCGGGAGGTACACTCTCGAGCAGTACTTC. Protein sequence: CASSESAGRYTLEQYF.

The rearrangement links TRBV6-6 to TRBJ2-5; the match to TRBD2 covers 9 bases. From germline, CDR1 is MNHNY and CDR2 SVGAGI (reference sequence). V shed 2 bases and J 0 bases; nucleotides not matched to a gene: 1. The CDR3 extends over 15 amino acids. The CDR3 DNA reads as TGTGCCAGCAGTTACCTAGCGGGGAACCAAGAGACCCAGTACTTC. Its translation is CASSYLAGNQETQYF.